Below, one TCR beta chain is given with its context. The antigen is unknown. The data stem from a study of blood T cells in healthy people across ages. Study-wide findings and caveats: Estimates of total diversity, which came from one million sequenced T cells, were considered to be underestimates. Not knowing donor CMV status may have confounded expanded clonotype changes.

A second roughly 7 to 11 cycle PCR used barcoded and J-beta primers. TCRdb re-called the 5' RACE reads with MiXCR, one entry per CDR3 protein. The profile shows fewer than 2 million distinct CDR3 sequences, around 40% of them singletons. The V gene lost 1 base and the J gene lost 11 bases, with 11 bases spanning the gap. The CDR3 totals 12 residues. The germline V gene encodes CDR1 SGHTA and CDR2 FQGNSA. The sequence derives from a human donor in good health. The sequencing sample was made of blood. J is TRBJ2-5 and V is TRBV7-2; D gene uncertain. The CDR3 DNA reads TGTGCCAGCAGCTTAGTGTCCTACGGGCAGTACTTC. This codes for CASSLVSYGQYF.